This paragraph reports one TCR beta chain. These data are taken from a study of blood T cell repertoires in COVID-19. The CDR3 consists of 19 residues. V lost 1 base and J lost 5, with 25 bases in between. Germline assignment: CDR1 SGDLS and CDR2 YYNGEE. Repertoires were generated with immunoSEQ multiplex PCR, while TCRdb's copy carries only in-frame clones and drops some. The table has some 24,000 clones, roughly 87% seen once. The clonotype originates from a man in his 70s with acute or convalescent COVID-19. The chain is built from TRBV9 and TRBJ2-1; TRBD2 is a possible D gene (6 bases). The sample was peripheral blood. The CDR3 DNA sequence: TGTGCCAGCAGCGTAAATCCCCGTTTGTTAGTAGCGGATAACAATGAGCAGTTCTTC. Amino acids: CASSVNPRLLVADNNEQFF.